What follows is one TCR beta chain and its context. Its antigen remains unknown. The source of the sample is a study of shared clonotypes between healthy human individuals. Study-level points and caveats: Generally, naive subsets (rather than memory subsets) showed larger estimated richness.

The CDR3 loop spans 18 amino acids. The V segment lost 4 bases and the J segment 7 bases; nucleotides outside the gene matches: 17. The V gene's germline CDR1 is SGHTA and CDR2 FQGNSA. The table came from immunoSEQ multiplex PCR; TCRdb's copy has only in-frame clones and leaves some out. The sample lists about 1 million clones, around four fifths occurring once. V and J are TRBV7-2 and TRBJ1-5, with 9 bases fitting TRBD1. This receptor was identified in a man between 18 and 29 years old in good health. Sequencing was done on a sample of memory CD4+ T cells sorted from blood. Subset here: CD45RA-negative fraction. The CDR3, as DNA: TGTGCCAGCAGCTCAGCGCCGGAACTACAGGGGGCAAGGCAGCCCCAGCATTTT. It encodes CASSSAPELQGARQPQHF.